The clone carrying this TCR beta chain was seen a few times. The data originate from a study of shared T cell receptors in the human thymus. Method: immunoSEQ multiplex PCR; TCRdb's copy keeps in-frame clones and lacks some. This sample has hundreds of thousands of clones; roughly 74% occur once, and the top ten carry about 0.012%. CDR3 size: 16 residues. V lost 0 bases and J lost 5; bases outside the gene matches: 7. Germline V lookup: CDR1 MNHEY, CDR2 SMNVEV (reference sequence). These data also formed part of another study, on human thymus T cells. From that second work: Immunologically healthy infants in Finland undergoing congenital heart defect surgery were the donors. In corrective heart surgery, resections were taken, and these provided the thymus tissue. Apparent bias marked the V and J gene usage of thymic and blood repertoires. Thymic repertoires from unrelated individuals overlapped highly, related research reported.

The source material was thymocytes. V usage is TRBV27 and J usage is TRBJ2-7, with 10 nucleotides matching TRBD1. The origin of this receptor is a boy under two years old with a congenital heart defect. The CDR3 spells CASSLSLPDRGHEQYF. CDR3 nucleotide sequence: TGTGCCAGCAGTTTATCTCTACCTGACAGGGGGCACGAGCAGTACTTC.